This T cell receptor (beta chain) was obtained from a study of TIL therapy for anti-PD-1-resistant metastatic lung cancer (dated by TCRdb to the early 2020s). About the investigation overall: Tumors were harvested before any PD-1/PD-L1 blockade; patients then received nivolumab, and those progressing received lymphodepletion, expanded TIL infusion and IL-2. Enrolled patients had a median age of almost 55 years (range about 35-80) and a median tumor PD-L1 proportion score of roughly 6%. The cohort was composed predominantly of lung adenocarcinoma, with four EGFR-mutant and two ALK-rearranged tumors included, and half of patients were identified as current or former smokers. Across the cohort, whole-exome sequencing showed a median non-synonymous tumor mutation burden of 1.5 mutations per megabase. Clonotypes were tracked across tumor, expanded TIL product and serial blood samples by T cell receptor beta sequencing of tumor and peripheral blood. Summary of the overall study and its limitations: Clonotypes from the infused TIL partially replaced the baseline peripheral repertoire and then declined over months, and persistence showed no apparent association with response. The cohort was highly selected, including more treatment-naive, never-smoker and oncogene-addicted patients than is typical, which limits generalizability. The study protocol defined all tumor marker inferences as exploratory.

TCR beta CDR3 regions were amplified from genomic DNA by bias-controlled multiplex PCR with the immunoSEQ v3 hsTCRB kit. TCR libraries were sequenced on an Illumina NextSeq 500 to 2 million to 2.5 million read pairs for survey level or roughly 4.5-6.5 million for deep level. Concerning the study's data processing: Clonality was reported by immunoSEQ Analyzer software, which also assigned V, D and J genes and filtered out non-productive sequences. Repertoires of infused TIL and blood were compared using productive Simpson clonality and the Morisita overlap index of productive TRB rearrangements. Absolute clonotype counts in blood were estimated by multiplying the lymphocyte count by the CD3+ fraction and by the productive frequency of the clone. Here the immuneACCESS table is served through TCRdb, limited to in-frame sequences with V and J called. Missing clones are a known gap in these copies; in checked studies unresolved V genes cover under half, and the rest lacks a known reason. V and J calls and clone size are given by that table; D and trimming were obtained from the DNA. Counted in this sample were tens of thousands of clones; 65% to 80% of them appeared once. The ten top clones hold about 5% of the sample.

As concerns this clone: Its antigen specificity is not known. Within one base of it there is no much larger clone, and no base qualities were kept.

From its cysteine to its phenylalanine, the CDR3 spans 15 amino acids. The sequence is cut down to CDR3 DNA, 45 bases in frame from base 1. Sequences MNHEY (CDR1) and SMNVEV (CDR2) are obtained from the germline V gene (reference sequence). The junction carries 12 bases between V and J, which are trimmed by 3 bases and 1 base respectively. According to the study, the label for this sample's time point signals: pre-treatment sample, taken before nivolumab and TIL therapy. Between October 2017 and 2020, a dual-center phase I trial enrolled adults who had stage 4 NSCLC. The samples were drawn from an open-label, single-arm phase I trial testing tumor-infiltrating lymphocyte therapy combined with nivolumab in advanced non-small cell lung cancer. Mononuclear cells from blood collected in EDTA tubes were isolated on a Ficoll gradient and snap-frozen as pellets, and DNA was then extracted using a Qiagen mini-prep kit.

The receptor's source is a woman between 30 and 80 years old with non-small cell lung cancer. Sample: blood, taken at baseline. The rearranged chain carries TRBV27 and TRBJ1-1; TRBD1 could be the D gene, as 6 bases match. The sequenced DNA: TGTGCCAGCAGTTTCCAGGGGCTTAAGAACACTGAAGCTTTCTTT. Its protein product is CASSFQGLKNTEAFF.